The 13 T cell receptor beta chains presented below share a single source sample, sequenced in a study of T cells in localized non-small cell lung cancer. Measured with immunoSEQ multiplex PCR; TCRdb has only the in-frame clones, and not every one. Among 25,000 or so clones listed, roughly 90% were seen once. Sequencing was performed on PBMCs, taken before any cancer treatment. These receptors all stem from a man aged 35-69 years with stage II lung adenocarcinoma.

The chain recombines TRBV11-2 with TRBJ2-7; D is perhaps TRBD2 (6 bases). The V end was cut by 1 base, the J end by 6 bases, with 10 bases between. Per germline, CDR1 SGHAT and CDR2 FQNNGV. This CDR3 region has 13 residues. In DNA, the CDR3 is TGTGCCAGCAGCTTAGGGGAGGAGGGCGAGCAGTACTTC. Translating it yields CASSLGEEGEQYF. The whole variable domain, filled in from reference TRBV11-2 and TRBJ2-7, reads EAGVAQSPRYKIIEKRQSVAFWCNPISGHATLYWYQQILGQGPKLLIQFQNNGVVDDSQLPKDRFSAERLKGVDSTLKIQPAKLEDSAVYLCASSLGEEGEQYFGPGTRLTVT.

CDR3 sequence reads: CASSVVTGEKLFF. The CDR3 nucleotides read TGTGCCAGCAGCGTAGTGACCGGTGAAAAACTGTTTTTT. V gene TRBV9 combines with J gene TRBJ1-4, with unresolved D. The V end lost 0 bases, the J end lost 7 bases, and 7 bases lay between the germline ends. The V gene's germline CDR1 is SGDLS and CDR2 YYNGEE. This CDR3 spans 13 amino acids.

This clone was observed once. V is TRBV19 and J is TRBJ2-3; D gene unclear. Trimming removed 7 bases from V and 0 bases from J, with 8 bases in between. The CDR3 totals 13 residues. Germline CDR1 and CDR2: LNHDA and SQIVND (reference sequence). In DNA form, the CDR3 reads TGTGCCAGTATAGGGCCTAGCACAGATACGCAGTATTTT. Its protein product is CASIGPSTDTQYF. The variable domain in full, completed from reference TRBV19 and TRBJ2-3, reads DGGITQSPKYLFRKEGQNVTLSCEQNLNHDAMYWYRQDPGQGLRLIYYSQIVNDFQKGDIAEGYSVSREKKESFPLTVTSAQKNPTAFYLCASIGPSTDTQYFGPGTRLTVL.

The rearrangement uses TRBV5-4 and TRBJ2-7; D gene unclear. The CDR3 runs to 14 residues. Germline-derived CDR1 and CDR2 are SGHNT and YYREEE (reference sequence). V was cut by 4 bases and J by 3 bases, with 14 bases left in between. Here the CDR3 reads CASSRAGPNYEQYF. Here the CDR3 DNA reads TGTGCCAGCAGCCGTGCCGGGCCCAACTACGAGCAGTACTTC.

The chain uses TRBV7-2 and TRBJ2-7; no definite D call. This CDR3 has 15 amino acids. The V and J ends lost 2 bases and 1 base respectively, with 12 bases between them. Germline V gene sequence: CDR1 SGHTA, CDR2 FQGNSA. The CDR3 sequence is CASSLLGPGSYEQYF. The CDR3 bases are TGTGCCAGCAGCTTATTAGGGCCCGGGTCCTACGAGCAGTACTTC.

This clone has a handful of counts. The chain carries TRBV4-3 and TRBJ2-6; D is unclear. Trimming shortened V by 2 bases and J by 0 bases, and 5 bases separated the two germline ends. CDR1 is LGHNA and CDR2 is YSLEER in the germline V gene. The CDR3 runs to 15 residues. This CDR3 is CASSQLASGANVLTF. Here the CDR3 DNA reads TGCGCCAGCAGCCAATTAGCCTCTGGGGCCAACGTCCTGACTTTC.

This clone is a singleton in its sample. The rearrangement uses TRBV11-1 and TRBJ2-5; 9 bases match TRBD2. There are 16 residues in the CDR3. V lost 3 bases to trimming and J lost 3 bases; unmatched junction nucleotides: 8. Per the germline V gene, CDR1 is SGHAT and CDR2 is FQDESV (reference sequence). The CDR3 sequence: CASSFPLAGTKETQYF. The DNA for the CDR3 is TGTGCCAGCAGCTTCCCCCTAGCGGGGACTAAAGAGACCCAGTACTTC.

This clone was seen just once. This CDR3 reads CASSPRDRGNYEQYF. The CDR3 DNA sequence: TGTGCCAGTAGTCCTCGGGACAGGGGGAACTACGAGCAGTACTTC. The rearrangement uses TRBV19 and TRBJ2-7; 11 nucleotides line up with TRBD1. V shed 5 bases, J shed 3 bases, and the junction held 6 bases outside the gene matches. Germline V gives CDR1 LNHDA, CDR2 SQIVND (reference sequence). The CDR3 covers 15 residues. The entire variable domain, with the rest obtained from reference TRBV19 and TRBJ2-7, is as follows: DGGITQSPKYLFRKEGQNVTLSCEQNLNHDAMYWYRQDPGQGLRLIYYSQIVNDFQKGDIAEGYSVSREKKESFPLTVTSAQKNPTAFYLCASSPRDRGNYEQYFGPGTRLTVT.

CDR3 DNA sequence: TGTGCCAGCAGCTTGAGTAATAGGGGATCCTACGAGCAGTACTTC. It yields the protein CASSLSNRGSYEQYF. The chain employs TRBV5-8 and TRBJ2-7; D may be TRBD1 (5 bases). Germline V gives CDR1 SGHTS, CDR2 YDEGEE. The CDR3 extends over 15 amino acids. The V end was cut by 1 base, the J end by 1 base, with 12 bases between.

J is TRBJ2-1 and V is TRBV6-1; TRBD1 matches at 7 bases. Per germline, CDR1 MNHNS and CDR2 SASEGT. The CDR3 length is 15 residues. The V gene end was trimmed by 2 bases and the J gene end by 2 bases; junction bases not matched to a gene: 3. The CDR3 spells CASSERDRAYNEQFF. The CDR3 DNA reads TGTGCCAGCAGTGAACGGGACAGAGCCTACAATGAGCAGTTCTTC.

The chain is built from TRBV11-3 and TRBJ2-7; 8 bases fit TRBD1. After removal of 3 bases from V and 4 bases from J, the junction contained 8 bases not matched to a gene. This CDR3 comprises 15 residues. Germline V gene sequence: CDR1 SGHNT, CDR2 YENEEA. The CDR3 protein is CASSFRQGIGYEQYF. Written as DNA, the CDR3 is TGTGCCAGCAGCTTTCGACAGGGGATCGGGTACGAGCAGTACTTC.

The chain uses TRBV5-6 and TRBJ2-1, with 9 bases identical to TRBD1. There are 15 residues in the CDR3. From germline, CDR1 is SGHDT and CDR2 YYEEEE. After removal of 5 bases from V and 2 bases from J, the junction contained 5 bases not matched to a gene. CDR3 protein: CASSLGQGPYNEQFF. The CDR3, as DNA: TGTGCCAGCAGTCTTGGACAGGGGCCCTACAATGAGCAGTTCTTC. Combining the CDR3 with reference TRBV5-6 and TRBJ2-1 gives the whole variable domain DAGVTQSPTHLIKTRGQQVTLRCSPKSGHDTVSWYQQALGQGPQFIFQYYEEEERQRGNFPDRFSGHQFPNYSSELNVNALLLGDSALYLCASSLGQGPYNEQFFGPGTRLTVL.

The count of this clone is one. The CDR3 loop is CATQRTEDTEAFF. The CDR3 DNA reads TGTGCCACCCAACGGACAGAAGACACTGAAGCTTTCTTT. The rearrangement joins TRBV18 to TRBJ1-1; perhaps TRBD1 as D (6 bases). V dropped 10 bases and J dropped 3 bases, with 15 bases sitting between them. CDR1 and CDR2 from the germline V gene are KGHSH and LQKENI. The CDR3 covers 13 residues. Variable domain in full (rest from reference TRBV18 and TRBJ1-1): NAGVMQNPRHLVRRRGQEARLRCSPMKGHSHVYWYRQLPEEGLKFMVYLQKENIIDESGMPKERFSAEFPKEGPSILRIQQVVRGDSAAYFCATQRTEDTEAFFGQGTRLTVV.